A selection of T cell receptor beta chains follows, all from one sample in a study of beta chain features in type 1 diabetes. Sequencing was performed with immunoSEQ multiplex PCR; in TCRdb, only in-frame clones are kept and a portion is missing. The sample shows about 180,000 clones, around an eighth of them seen only once. Sequencing was performed on central memory CD4+ T cells from blood. The receptors stem from a woman between 18 and 29 years old in good health. The conserved cysteine and the conserved F or W are not part of the CDR3 here. D genes are given only for firm matches.

v_gene	d_gene	j_gene	CDR3aa
TRBV28	TRBD1	TRBJ1-2	ASSSDRGLMRGYT
TRBV18	.	TRBJ2-7	ASSPQGLSYEQY
TRBV11-3	.	TRBJ1-1	ASRVGTEAF
TRBV5-6	.	TRBJ2-7	ASSFQGAYEQY
TRBV5-1	.	TRBJ2-5	ASSLGGTGGETQY
TRBV11-2	TRBD1	TRBJ2-7	ASSSIDRDRGRPYEQY
TRBV9	TRBD2	TRBJ2-7	ASSVGVGGPYEQY
TRBV14	.	TRBJ1-2	ASSRVTHYGYT
TRBV10-3	.	TRBJ1-1	AISDFLVQAGAF
TRBV7-8	.	TRBJ1-5	ASRLGQGNQPQH
TRBV23-1	.	TRBJ2-3	ASSFGRTRTLDTQY
TRBV9	TRBD1	TRBJ1-4	ASSPQGTGAGGNEKLF
TRBV30	.	TRBJ2-3	AWSKGGGTDTQY
TRBV29-1	.	TRBJ1-1	SDTSGVITEAF
TRBV5-1	TRBD1	TRBJ2-7	ASESGTGATYEQY
TRBV14	TRBD1	TRBJ2-7	ASSQSGTGYVRQY
TRBV27	.	TRBJ2-7	ASSLTTGAYEQY
TRBV14	TRBD1	TRBJ1-2	ASSRTAGTGLFYGYT
TRBV7-8	TRBD2	TRBJ2-5	ASSKRLAGDAETQY
TRBV18	.	TRBJ1-1	ASSPESGGRTEAF
TRBV29-1	.	TRBJ2-4	SVVRGNLAKNIQY
TRBV30	TRBD1	TRBJ2-7	AWTRDRPYEQY
TRBV6-6	TRBD1	TRBJ2-6	ASSPVKGQVNILT
TRBV9	.	TRBJ2-1	ASSPASVDNEQF
TRBV7-8	TRBD1	TRBJ2-1	ASSADRDYNEQF
TRBV9	.	TRBJ2-3	ASSVGLTGADTQY
TRBV15	TRBD1	TRBJ2-7	ATSRDRGYEQY
TRBV13	TRBD2	TRBJ2-1	ASSPRLAAYNEQF
TRBV28	TRBD2	TRBJ2-1	ASSTSGSYNEQF
TRBV19	.	TRBJ2-5	ASRRDSNQETQY
TRBV5-6	TRBD1	TRBJ2-7	ASRPLPDRGYEQY
TRBV4-3	TRBD1	TRBJ2-7	ASSPSRDRSYEQY